These 24 T cell receptor beta chains share one sample of origin, sequenced in a study of T cell repertoires in cytomegalovirus infection. TCRdb re-called the reads with MiXCR, one entry per CDR3 protein. The sample holds almost 550,000 distinct CDR3 sequences, approximately 17% seen once. Sample: CD8+ T cells from PBMCs. These receptors were taken from a human donor in good health (CMV status not recorded). Some clones in this sample may be carry-over from other donors' samples.

Comments on this clonotype: A read error is likely, as this CDR3 ends without the conserved phenylalanine or tryptophan. The genes are TRBV20-1 and TRBJ2-7; 8 nucleotides line up with TRBD2. The CDR3 is 17 residues long. The ends lost 0 bases at V and 5 bases at J; junction bases unmatched: 15. Germline V gives CDR1 DFQATT, CDR2 SNEGSKA (reference sequence). CDR3 bases: TGCAGTGCTAGAGAGATGGTTAAAAGAACTAGCGGCAACGAGCAGTACTTA. Translation: CSAREMVKRTSGNEQYL.

This clonotype was recorded a few times. CDR3 nucleotides: TGCAGTGCTAGACCGATCGGGTCGAAACCAGCGGATGCCTACGAGCAGTACTTC. It codes for CSARPIGSKPADAYEQYF. V and J are TRBV20-1 and TRBJ2-7, with D perhaps TRBD2 (5 bases). Germline CDR1 is DFQATT and CDR2 is SNEGSKA (reference sequence). With 2 bases removed from V and 2 bases from J, the gap between germline ends came to 25 bases. The CDR3 is 18 residues long.

The chain has TRBV20-1 and TRBJ2-7, with D perhaps matching TRBD1 or TRBD2 (5 bases each). This CDR3 spans 15 amino acids. V was clipped by 0 bases and J by 2 bases, with 14 bases between them. Germline V gene sequence: CDR1 DFQATT, CDR2 SNEGSKA (reference sequence). CDR3 in DNA: TGCAGTGCTAGAGACCCCGGGACGGCAACCTACGAGCAGTACTTC. Its translation is CSARDPGTATYEQYF.

A remark on this clonotype: A much larger clone differs by one base, so this may be a read error. The CDR3 spells CGSSEIAGRLTGELFF. CDR3 DNA: TGTGGCAGCAGTGAGATAGCGGGGAGGCTGACCGGGGAGCTGTTTTTT. V and J are TRBV6-1 and TRBJ2-2; TRBD2 matches 8 bases. The CDR3 is made up of 16 amino acids. Per germline, CDR1 MNHNS and CDR2 SASEGT.

This clonotype has at least ten counts. This rearrangement joins TRBV11-2 to TRBJ2-5, with 7 bases identical to TRBD1. This CDR3 is 16 amino acids long. After removal of 1 base from V and 0 bases from J, the junction contained 5 bases not matched to a gene. CDR1 is SGHAT, CDR2 FQNNGV, per germline. CDR3 in amino acids: CASSLGDSKYQETQYF. CDR3 nucleotide sequence: TGTGCCAGCAGCTTAGGGGACAGCAAGTACCAAGAGACCCAGTACTTC.

This clonotype was detected many times. This sequence joins TRBV7-9 and TRBJ2-1, with D unresolved. The CDR3 spans 13 residues. Germline lookup yields CDR1 SEHNR and CDR2 FQNEAQ (reference sequence). V was clipped by 6 bases and J by 6 bases, with 12 bases between them. CDR3 sequence reads: CASRSDLFNEQFF. For the CDR3, the DNA is TGTGCCAGCAGGTCAGACTTATTCAATGAGCAGTTCTTC.

This rearrangement joins TRBV15 to TRBJ2-5; TRBD2 is a possible D gene (5 bases). Germline CDR1 and CDR2: LNHNV and YYDKDF (reference sequence). V was shortened by 3 bases and J by 5 bases, with 28 bases between the two germline ends. The CDR3 runs 19 residues. For the CDR3, the DNA is TGTGCCACCAGCAGGGTCGGTTATGTTAGCGCTCGAACTAAGGAGACCCAGTACTTC. Amino acid sequence: CATSRVGYVSARTKETQYF.

This clonotype was picked up many times. The CDR3 region has the DNA TGCGCCAGCAGCCAAGACCATAGCTCCTACAATGAGCAGTTCTTC. Its translation is CASSQDHSSYNEQFF. The J gene is TRBJ2-1, the V gene TRBV4-1; D is unclear. V lost 0 bases and J 0 bases, leaving 6 bases between the germline ends. CDR1 MGHRA and CDR2 YSYEKL come from the germline V gene. The CDR3 runs to 15 residues.

This clonotype has a single count. It may be a read error: a sequence one base away is much more abundant. The rearrangement links TRBV6-6 to TRBJ1-5; possible D gene TRBD1, 6 bases. V was cut by 5 bases and J by 5 bases, with 16 bases left in between. Germline V gene data show CDR1 as MNHNY and CDR2 as SVGAGI (reference sequence). The CDR3 loop spans 15 amino acids. The CDR3 coding sequence is TGTGCCAGCAGTGCGGGACACGGGGCCTATCAGCCCCAGCATTTT. It translates to CASSAGHGAYQPQHF.

This clonotype was counted only a few times. This sequence joins TRBV6-5 and TRBJ1-3, with D perhaps matching TRBD1 (5 bases). V was clipped by 8 bases and J by 6 bases, with 17 bases between them. The germline V gene has CDR1 MNHEY and CDR2 SVGAGI. The CDR3 is made up of 14 amino acids. The CDR3 region is CASGVPGLQNTIYF. The DNA of the CDR3 is TGTGCCAGCGGGGTGCCGGGACTACAAAACACCATATATTTT.

This clonotype was counted many times. The chain combines TRBV28 with TRBJ1-6; D not certain. The CDR3 extends over 16 amino acids. Deletions cut 3 bases from V and 9 bases from J, with 18 bases between. Germline CDR1 is MDHEN and CDR2 is SYDVKM. Here the CDR3 reads CASSFYDSTGGSPLHF. DNA for the CDR3: TGTGCCAGCAGTTTCTACGACTCCACCGGTGGTTCACCCCTCCACTTT.

This clonotype was seen more than once but under ten times. The chain joins TRBV5-1 to TRBJ2-3; D is unresolved. Deletions cut 1 base from V and 6 bases from J, with 15 bases between. Germline V gene lookup returns CDR1 SGHRS and CDR2 YFSETQ. The CDR3 loop spans 15 amino acids. CDR3 bases: TGCGCCAGCAGCTTGAGAAGTGCTCTGGGGGATACGCAGTATTTT. It yields the protein CASSLRSALGDTQYF.

This clonotype was observed at least ten times. The chain has TRBV6-5 and TRBJ2-5; 16 bases align to TRBD2. V lost 2 bases, J lost 2 bases, and 5 bases stayed unmatched. This CDR3 comprises 18 residues. Per germline, CDR1 MNHEY and CDR2 SVGAGI. Here the CDR3 reads CASSYPGTSGRGQETQYF. The CDR3, as DNA: TGTGCCAGCAGTTACCCCGGGACTAGCGGGAGGGGACAAGAGACCCAGTACTTC.

DNA for the CDR3: TGTGCCTGGAGTTCGGGGGGACAGCAGTACTTC. It encodes CAWSSGGQQYF. This chain uses TRBV30 with TRBJ2-7; 7 bases align to TRBD2. The CDR3 extends over 11 amino acids. The V segment lost 2 bases and the J segment 8 bases; nucleotides outside the gene matches: 3. Germline V gives CDR1 GTSNPN, CDR2 SVGIG (reference sequence).

The table lists this clonotype with many counts. The CDR3 spells CASSPPGQTSNQPQHF. CDR3 nucleotides: TGTGCCAGCAGTCCCCCGGGACAGACAAGCAATCAGCCCCAGCATTTT. The chain uses TRBV28 and TRBJ1-5, with 7 bases fitting TRBD1. This CDR3 is 16 amino acids long. CDR1 MDHEN and CDR2 SYDVKM come from the germline V gene. J lost 1 base, V lost 5 bases, and 8 bases had no gene match.

This clonotype has ten or more counts. This chain connects TRBV11-2 to TRBJ1-2, with D hard to call. V shed 1 base and J shed 7 bases, with 13 bases lying between them. Germline-derived CDR1 and CDR2 are SGHAT and FQNNGV. The CDR3 has 14 amino acids. The CDR3 coding sequence is TGTGCCAGCAGCTTAGGCGGGCAGGCCGTTGGCTACACCTTC. Its translation is CASSLGGQAVGYTF.

The rearrangement joins TRBV6-5 to TRBJ2-2, with TRBD1 matching 7 bases. Germline CDR1 is MNHEY and CDR2 is SVGAGI. Unmatched junction bases numbered 6, after V lost 5 bases and J lost 6 bases. CDR3 length: 14 amino acids. The CDR3 sequence is CASSQRQGAGELFF. The CDR3 DNA is TGTGCCAGCAGTCAACGACAGGGAGCCGGGGAGCTGTTTTTT.

This rearrangement joins TRBV28 to TRBJ2-7, with 8 bases that match TRBD2. There are 15 residues in the CDR3. Germline V gene data show CDR1 as MDHEN and CDR2 as SYDVKM. V dropped 6 bases and J dropped 7; count of bases not matched to a gene: 14. The CDR3: CASRTYSGVRGEQYF. CDR3 in DNA: TGTGCCAGCAGAACTTATAGCGGGGTACGGGGAGAGCAGTACTTC.

This chain joins TRBV7-9 and TRBJ1-2; 9 nucleotides align to TRBD1. The CDR3 consists of 15 residues. J lost 5 bases, V lost 11 bases, and 15 bases had no gene match. Germline V gene sequence: CDR1 SEHNR, CDR2 FQNEAQ (reference sequence). The CDR3 DNA sequence: TGTGCCGTCGGGACGAAGGGACAGGGAGGGTATGGCTACACCTTC. This codes for CAVGTKGQGGYGYTF.

This clonotype was recorded at least ten times. One junction end does not reproduce the germline sequence, and a read error may be involved. The V and J genes are TRBV12-3 or TRBV12-4 and TRBJ2-5, with D perhaps assigned TRBD1 or TRBD2 (6 bases each). The CDR3 extends over 13 amino acids. The CDR3 region has the DNA TGTGCCAGCAGTCTCACCGCCGGGACGGGGGCGCACTTC. Residues: CASSLTAGTGAHF.

This clonotype has only a few counts. V and J are TRBV2 and TRBJ1-2, with 8 nucleotides matching TRBD1. Germline CDR1 reads SNHLY; CDR2 reads FYNNEI. This CDR3 has 16 amino acids. After removal of 3 bases from V and 3 bases from J, the junction contained 9 bases not matched to a gene. Here the CDR3 DNA reads TGTGCCAGCAGTGATAAGGGGACAGGTACCTACTATGGCTACACCTTC. This gives the protein CASSDKGTGTYYGYTF.

This clonotype came up many times. The chain links TRBV7-2 to TRBJ2-3; 8 nucleotides line up with TRBD1. Germline trimming cut 5 bases from V and 4 bases from J; bases unmatched to any gene: 5. This CDR3 spans 14 amino acids. Germline V lookup: CDR1 SGHTA, CDR2 FQGNSA. Written as DNA, the CDR3 is TGTGCCAGCAGCCCGACAGGGGCCGCAGATACGCAGTATTTT. This encodes CASSPTGAADTQYF.

This clonotype has a count of ten or more. The genes are TRBV7-9 and TRBJ2-1; 14 bases map to TRBD2. Trimming at V came to 3 bases and at J to 4 bases, leaving 2 bases not matched to a gene. The CDR3 is 16 amino acids. The germline V gene has CDR1 SEHNR and CDR2 FQNEAQ (reference sequence). The CDR3 spells CASSLTSGRAYNEQFF. As DNA, the CDR3 is TGTGCCAGCAGCTTGACTAGCGGGAGGGCGTACAATGAGCAGTTCTTC. The complete variable domain, with remaining parts taken from reference TRBV7-9 and TRBJ2-1, reads DTGVSQNPRHKITKRGQNVTFRCDPISEHNRLYWYRQTLGQGPEFLTYFQNEAQLEKSRLLSDRFSAERPKGSFSTLEIQRTEQGDSAMYLCASSLTSGRAYNEQFFGPGTRLTVL.

The chain links TRBV27 to TRBJ1-3; D not certain. Trimming pared 3 bases from V and 4 bases from J, leaving 10 bases between. There are 14 residues in the CDR3. From germline, CDR1 is MNHEY and CDR2 SMNVEV (reference sequence). The CDR3 spells CASSLTPLGNTIYF. The CDR3 nucleotides read TGTGCCAGCAGTTTGACCCCCCTCGGAAACACCATATATTTT.